The rows below give T cell receptor beta chains drawn from one sample of a study of cytomegalovirus exposure and HLA in healthy donors. Assay: immunoSEQ multiplex PCR; the TCRdb copy retains only in-frame clones and omits some. Of around 300,000 clones in the sample, 65% to 85% are singletons; the top ten hold 2% to 2.5%. The source material was PBMCs. These receptors were obtained from a female donor in good health and CMV-seronegative. Both conserved end residues are trimmed from each CDR3. Rows may omit the clone size; those that give it use once, few, many or a size class.

clone_size: NA
v_call: TRBV5-1
j_call: TRBJ2-3
cdr3_aa: ASSLRQGLLTDTQY

clone_size: NA
v_call: TRBV4-1
j_call: TRBJ1-5
cdr3_aa: ASSQAPTLSNQPQH

clone_size: NA
v_call: TRBV11-1
j_call: TRBJ1-5
cdr3_aa: ASSQTGGSNQPQH

clone_size: few
v_call: TRBV5-5
j_call: TRBJ2-5
cdr3_aa: ASSLQASGQETQY

clone_size: NA
v_call: TRBV5-1
j_call: TRBJ2-3
cdr3_aa: ASKRDTDTQY

clone_size: NA
v_call: TRBV2
j_call: TRBJ1-5
cdr3_aa: ATPQNQPQH

clone_size: NA
v_call: TRBV19
j_call: TRBJ1-2
cdr3_aa: ASSPRRYPTGGYGYT

clone_size: once
v_call: TRBV7-9
j_call: TRBJ2-1
cdr3_aa: ASSSGTEQF

clone_size: NA
v_call: TRBV5-1
j_call: TRBJ2-1
cdr3_aa: ASSRGTSGMGSNEQF

clone_size: few
v_call: TRBV5-4
j_call: NA
cdr3_aa: ASSLDLGLAGVLIDEQY

clone_size: NA
v_call: TRBV5-1
j_call: TRBJ2-3
cdr3_aa: ASSLAGTDTQY

clone_size: NA
v_call: TRBV4-1
j_call: TRBJ2-5
cdr3_aa: ASSLGLAGVQETQY

clone_size: NA
v_call: TRBV5-1
j_call: TRBJ2-5
cdr3_aa: ASSLGLAGEETQY

clone_size: NA
v_call: TRBV11-1
j_call: TRBJ2-2
cdr3_aa: ASSPQRQGGTGELF

clone_size: few
v_call: TRBV25-1
j_call: TRBJ2-3
cdr3_aa: ASSEHRGSTDTQY

clone_size: once
v_call: TRBV5-1
j_call: TRBJ2-7
cdr3_aa: ASSFGTGVSYEQY

clone_size: NA
v_call: TRBV7-9
j_call: TRBJ2-3
cdr3_aa: ASSSKSGRAVPFYTQY

clone_size: NA
v_call: TRBV6-5
j_call: NA
cdr3_aa: ASSTSREGKNEQY

clone_size: NA
v_call: TRBV7-2
j_call: TRBJ2-1
cdr3_aa: ASSPGSSGRPRGLNEQF

clone_size: NA
v_call: TRBV4-1
j_call: TRBJ2-4
cdr3_aa: ASSRSSGGLGNIQY

clone_size: NA
v_call: TRBV6-5
j_call: TRBJ1-1
cdr3_aa: ASTPTTGSEAF

clone_size: NA
v_call: TRBV27
j_call: TRBJ1-2
cdr3_aa: ASSQGNSGKYT

clone_size: NA
v_call: TRBV7-9
j_call: TRBJ1-1
cdr3_aa: ASSPQAYSEAF

clone_size: NA
v_call: TRBV7-9
j_call: TRBJ1-1
cdr3_aa: ASSLTRGQEKAF

clone_size: NA
v_call: TRBV5-1
j_call: TRBJ2-1
cdr3_aa: ASSWTSGRSDNEQF

clone_size: NA
v_call: TRBV5-1
j_call: TRBJ1-4
cdr3_aa: ASSSATNEKLF

clone_size: NA
v_call: TRBV28
j_call: TRBJ2-1
cdr3_aa: ASSFRATSGQYNEQF

clone_size: NA
v_call: TRBV29-1
j_call: TRBJ1-5
cdr3_aa: SALLGLNQPQH

clone_size: once
v_call: TRBV29-1
j_call: TRBJ2-5
cdr3_aa: SVEEGLALLSGETQY

clone_size: NA
v_call: TRBV6-5
j_call: TRBJ2-1
cdr3_aa: ASSEALRDEQF

clone_size: NA
v_call: TRBV11-2
j_call: TRBJ1-2
cdr3_aa: ASSYTDRELSYT

clone_size: once
v_call: TRBV5-1
j_call: TRBJ2-7
cdr3_aa: ASSEGQGLNYEQY

clone_size: NA
v_call: TRBV6-1
j_call: TRBJ2-3
cdr3_aa: AAGNLYTDTQY

clone_size: NA
v_call: TRBV7-6
j_call: TRBJ1-5
cdr3_aa: ASSLESGSYQPQH

clone_size: NA
v_call: TRBV5-1
j_call: TRBJ2-1
cdr3_aa: ASSLVLPLAGGYNEQF

clone_size: few
v_call: TRBV5-1
j_call: TRBJ1-1
cdr3_aa: ASSWSGNTEAF

clone_size: NA
v_call: TRBV30
j_call: TRBJ1-1
cdr3_aa: AWEVTEAF

clone_size: NA
v_call: TRBV7-2
j_call: TRBJ2-7
cdr3_aa: ASSTLAGDSYEQY

clone_size: NA
v_call: TRBV6-5
j_call: TRBJ2-5
cdr3_aa: ASSPLIQETQY

clone_size: NA
v_call: TRBV7-2
j_call: TRBJ2-7
cdr3_aa: ASGTSLYEQY

clone_size: few
v_call: TRBV19
j_call: TRBJ1-2
cdr3_aa: ASSIARRDYGYT

clone_size: few
v_call: TRBV9
j_call: TRBJ2-2
cdr3_aa: ASSVEWGGGVNTGELF

clone_size: NA
v_call: TRBV11-3
j_call: TRBJ2-5
cdr3_aa: ASSLDGRKETQY

clone_size: medium-sized
v_call: TRBV19
j_call: TRBJ1-1
cdr3_aa: ASRVGSLNTEAF

clone_size: NA
v_call: TRBV25-1
j_call: TRBJ1-1
cdr3_aa: ASSEFNEAF

clone_size: NA
v_call: TRBV20-1
j_call: TRBJ2-1
cdr3_aa: SARREDEQF

clone_size: NA
v_call: TRBV7-2
j_call: TRBJ1-1
cdr3_aa: ASSGQRDTEAF

clone_size: once
v_call: TRBV6-4
j_call: TRBJ1-2
cdr3_aa: ASSDRLYGYT

clone_size: NA
v_call: TRBV5-1
j_call: TRBJ2-5
cdr3_aa: ASSLVPAGGKETQY

clone_size: few
v_call: TRBV11-2
j_call: TRBJ2-1
cdr3_aa: ASSLAPKGQHNEQF

clone_size: NA
v_call: TRBV11-3
j_call: TRBJ1-4
cdr3_aa: ASSWGRGQGSDEKLF

clone_size: NA
v_call: TRBV7-9
j_call: TRBJ1-4
cdr3_aa: SSSLNGNEKLF

clone_size: NA
v_call: TRBV19
j_call: TRBJ1-1
cdr3_aa: ASSIAALGETEAF

clone_size: NA
v_call: TRBV18
j_call: TRBJ2-3
cdr3_aa: ASSQRLDGTDTQY

clone_size: NA
v_call: TRBV10-2
j_call: TRBJ1-2
cdr3_aa: ASSEFLQGIYGYT

clone_size: NA
v_call: TRBV6-1
j_call: TRBJ2-7
cdr3_aa: ATHQGGTEQY

clone_size: NA
v_call: TRBV19
j_call: TRBJ2-1
cdr3_aa: ASSIGLAGISEGEQF

clone_size: NA
v_call: TRBV5-5
j_call: TRBJ2-1
cdr3_aa: ASSSRLAGTAGRYNEQF

clone_size: NA
v_call: TRBV7-6
j_call: TRBJ2-1
cdr3_aa: ASSLEGAGQGFSAYNEQF